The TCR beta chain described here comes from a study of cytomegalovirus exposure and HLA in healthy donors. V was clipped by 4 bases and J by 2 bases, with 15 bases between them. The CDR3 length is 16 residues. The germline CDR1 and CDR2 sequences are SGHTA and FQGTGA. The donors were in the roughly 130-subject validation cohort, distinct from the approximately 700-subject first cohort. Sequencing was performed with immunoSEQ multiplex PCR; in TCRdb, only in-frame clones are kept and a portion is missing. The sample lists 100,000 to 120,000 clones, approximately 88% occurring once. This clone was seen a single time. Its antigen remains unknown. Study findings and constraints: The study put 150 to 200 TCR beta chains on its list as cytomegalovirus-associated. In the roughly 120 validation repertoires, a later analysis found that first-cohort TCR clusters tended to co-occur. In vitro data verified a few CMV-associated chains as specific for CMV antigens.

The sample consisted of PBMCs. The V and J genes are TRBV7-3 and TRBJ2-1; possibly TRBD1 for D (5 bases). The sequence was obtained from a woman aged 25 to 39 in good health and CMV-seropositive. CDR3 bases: TGTGCCAGCAGCTCCCTCCCCAGGGCCCCCTACAATGAGCAGTTCTTC. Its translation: CASSSLPRAPYNEQFF.